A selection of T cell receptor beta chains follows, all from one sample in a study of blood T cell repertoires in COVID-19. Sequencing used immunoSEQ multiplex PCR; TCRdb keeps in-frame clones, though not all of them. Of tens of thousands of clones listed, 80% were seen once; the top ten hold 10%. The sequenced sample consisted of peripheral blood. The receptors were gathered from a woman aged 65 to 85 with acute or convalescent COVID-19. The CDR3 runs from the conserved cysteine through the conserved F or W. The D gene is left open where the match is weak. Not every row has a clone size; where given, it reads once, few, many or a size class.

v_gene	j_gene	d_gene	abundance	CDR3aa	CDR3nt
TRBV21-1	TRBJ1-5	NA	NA	CASSGTGRIIGNQPQHF	TGTGCCAGCAGCGGGACAGGGCGGATCATTGGCAATCAGCCCCAGCATTTT
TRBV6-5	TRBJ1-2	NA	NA	CASSYSALGRSYGYTF	TGTGCCAGCAGTTACTCGGCCCTGGGGAGATCCTATGGCTACACCTTC
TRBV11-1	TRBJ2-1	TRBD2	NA	CASSLELAGGPEQFF	TGTGCCAGCAGCTTAGAACTAGCGGGAGGGCCGGAGCAGTTCTTC
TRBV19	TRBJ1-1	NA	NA	CASSMQGGNTEAFF	TGTGCCAGTAGTATGCAGGGAGGGAACACTGAAGCTTTCTTT
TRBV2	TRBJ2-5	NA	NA	CASSERVYRETQYF	TGTGCCAGCAGTGAGAGAGTTTACAGGGAGACCCAGTACTTC
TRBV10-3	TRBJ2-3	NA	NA	CATWPQGDTQYF	TGTGCCACTTGGCCACAGGGAGATACGCAGTATTTT
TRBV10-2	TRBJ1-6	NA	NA	CASSGVQVFHF	TGCGCCAGCAGTGGGGTACAGGTCTTCCACTTT
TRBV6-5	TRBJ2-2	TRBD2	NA	CASSSSGRWYTGELFF	TGTGCCAGCAGTTCTAGCGGGAGGTGGTACACCGGGGAGCTGTTTTTT
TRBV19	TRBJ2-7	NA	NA	CASSGGKNSYEQYF	TGTGCCAGTAGTGGAGGAAAAAACTCCTACGAGCAGTACTTC
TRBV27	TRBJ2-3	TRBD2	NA	CASSETSGRAPDTQYF	TGTGCCAGCAGTGAGACTAGCGGGAGAGCGCCAGATACGCAGTATTTT
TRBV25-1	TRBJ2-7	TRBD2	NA	CASSESGSSYEQYF	TGTGCCAGCAGTGAGAGCGGGAGCTCCTACGAGCAGTACTTC
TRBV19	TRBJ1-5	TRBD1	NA	CASSTPDRGNNQPQHF	TGTGCCAGTAGTACCCCGGACAGGGGCAATAATCAGCCCCAGCATTTT
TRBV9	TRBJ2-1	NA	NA	CASSDGLLSYNEQFF	TGTGCCAGCAGCGACGGACTACTCTCCTACAATGAGCAGTTCTTC
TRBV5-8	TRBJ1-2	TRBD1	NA	CASSVGQGFLDGYTF	TGTGCCAGCAGCGTGGGACAGGGGTTTTTGGATGGCTACACCTTC
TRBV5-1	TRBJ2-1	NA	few	CASSLDLEEQFF	TGCGCCAGCAGCTTGGACCTTGAGGAGCAGTTCTTC
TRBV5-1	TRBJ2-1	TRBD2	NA	CASSILAAGNNEQFF	TGCGCCAGCAGCATTCTAGCGGCAGGGAACAATGAGCAGTTCTTC
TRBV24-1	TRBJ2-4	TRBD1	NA	CATSDSGTGRNIQYF	TGTGCCACCAGTGATTCGGGGACAGGGAGGAACATTCAGTACTTC
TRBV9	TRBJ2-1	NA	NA	CASSVGVSGNEQFF	TGTGCCAGCAGCGTAGGGGTTAGCGGCAATGAGCAGTTCTTC
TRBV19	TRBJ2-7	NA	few	CASTDLTGEQYF	TGTGCCAGTACCGATTTGACAGGCGAGCAGTACTTC
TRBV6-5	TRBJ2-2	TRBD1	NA	CASSSRDRGWSGELFF	TGTGCCAGCAGTTCCCGGGACAGGGGTTGGTCCGGGGAGCTGTTTTTT
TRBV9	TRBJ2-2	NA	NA	CASSVVPRDTGELFF	TGTGCCAGCAGCGTAGTTCCGAGGGACACCGGGGAGCTGTTTTTT
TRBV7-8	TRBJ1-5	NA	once	CASSRGLSNQPQHF	TGTGCCAGCAGCCGAGGACTTAGCAATCAGCCCCAGCATTTT
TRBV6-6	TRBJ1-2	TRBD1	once	CASSFTGGAGYGYTF	TGTGCCAGCAGTTTCACAGGGGGCGCTGGTTATGGCTACACCTTC
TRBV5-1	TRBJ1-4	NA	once	CASSLVSTGKLFF	TGCGCCAGCAGCTTGGTCTCGACGGGAAAACTGTTTTTT
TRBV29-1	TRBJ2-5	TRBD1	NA	CSVPGQGSETQYF	TGCAGCGTGCCGGGACAGGGGTCGGAGACCCAGTACTTC
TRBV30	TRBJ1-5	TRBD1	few	CAWSGTGNQPQHF	TGTGCCTGGAGTGGGACAGGTAATCAGCCCCAGCATTTT
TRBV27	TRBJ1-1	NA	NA	CASKYDKGDTEAFF	TGTGCCAGCAAATACGACAAGGGGGACACTGAAGCTTTCTTT
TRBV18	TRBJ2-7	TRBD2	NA	CASSLAGADYEQYF	TGTGCCAGCTCACTAGCGGGAGCGGATTACGAGCAGTACTTC
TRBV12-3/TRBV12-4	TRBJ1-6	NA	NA	CASSPQINSPLHF	TGTGCCAGCAGCCCCCAGATTAATTCACCCCTCCACTTT
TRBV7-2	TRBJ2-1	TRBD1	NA	CASSFARTGRNEQFF	TGTGCCAGCAGCTTCGCCCGGACAGGTAGAAATGAGCAGTTCTTC
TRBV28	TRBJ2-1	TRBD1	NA	CASTRLGGDEQFF	TGTGCCAGCACCAGGTTAGGGGGCGATGAGCAGTTCTTC
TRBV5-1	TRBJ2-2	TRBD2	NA	CASSPRTSGSGTGELFF	TGCGCCAGCAGCCCAAGGACTAGCGGGAGCGGGACCGGGGAGCTGTTTTTT
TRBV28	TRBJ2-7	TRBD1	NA	CASSQTGWVYEQYF	TGTGCCAGCAGTCAGACAGGGTGGGTGTACGAGCAGTACTTC
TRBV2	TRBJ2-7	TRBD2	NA	CASSREEGKYEQYF	TGTGCCAGCAGTCGGGAGGAGGGGAAATACGAGCAGTACTTC
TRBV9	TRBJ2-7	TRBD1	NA	CASSASDRSYEQYF	TGTGCCAGCAGCGCTTCGGACAGGTCCTACGAGCAGTACTTC
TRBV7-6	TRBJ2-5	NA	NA	CASSPVGVGETQYF	TGTGCCAGCAGCCCAGTCGGGGTGGGAGAGACCCAGTACTTC
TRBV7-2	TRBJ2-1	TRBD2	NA	CASGPIAGGYNEQFF	TGTGCCAGCGGCCCAATAGCGGGGGGGTACAATGAGCAGTTCTTC
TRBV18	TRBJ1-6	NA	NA	CASSPMSGENSPLHF	TGTGCCAGCTCACCCATGTCAGGCGAAAATTCACCCCTCCACTTT
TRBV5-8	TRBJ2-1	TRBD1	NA	CASSRGQQPYNEQFF	TGTGCCAGCAGCCGGGGACAGCAACCCTACAATGAGCAGTTCTTC